This TCR beta chain emerged from a study of cytomegalovirus exposure and HLA in healthy donors. Germline CDR1 SNHLY, CDR2 FYNNEI. The length of the CDR3 is 17 residues. Trimming at V came to 3 bases and at J to 6 bases, leaving 7 bases not matched to a gene. The study's findings and limits: In a later analysis, a missense DCLRE1C variant was linked to TCR beta V- and J-gene trimming. Common viral pathogens were later found to be apparently linked to several of the most significant clusters. DRB1 had the most TCR associations and HLA-C the fewest, a later analysis found, with rates varying by HLA locus.

With regard to this clone: Its antigen is undetermined.

The PCR ran on 60 Vbeta and 13 Jbeta primers. Profiling relied on immunoSEQ multiplex PCR, and the TCRdb table lists in-frame clones only, not all of them. The sample yields a few hundred thousand clones, about 80% seen once. This chain connects TRBV2 to TRBJ2-4; 14 bases agree with TRBD2. This TCR was recovered from a man aged 18-30 years in good health and CMV-seronegative. Material for sequencing was PBMCs. Here the CDR3 reads CASSDWGLAGEGNIQYF. CDR3 in DNA: TGTGCCAGCAGTGACTGGGGACTAGCGGGAGAGGGAAACATTCAGTACTTC.